These T cell receptor beta chains were read from a single sample in a study of neurological immune-mediated disorders. TCRdb fed the 5' RACE reads into MiXCR, producing one record per CDR3 protein. The profile shows roughly 42,000 distinct CDR3 sequences, approximately 13% of them singletons. The sequencing sample was made of PBMCs. Every receptor here comes from a man younger than 45 in good health. Both conserved end residues are part of each CDR3. D genes are given only for firm matches. The size of a clone is reported for some rows only, either as once, few or many, or as a class for expanded clones.

DNA: TGCAGCTTCCAAGAGGGGGTTGGCCAGCCCCAGCATTTT
CDR3: CSFQEGVGQPQHF
V: TRBV29-1
D: NA
size: many
J: TRBJ1-5

DNA: TGCAGTGCCACAGGCGGTTTTTTAGAGCTTACCGATCAGCCCCAGCATTTT
CDR3: CSATGGFLELTDQPQHF
V: TRBV20-1
D: NA
size: NA
J: TRBJ1-5

DNA: TGTGCCAGCAGTTACGAATTAGGGACAGGGGGCCACGAGCAGTACTTC
CDR3: CASSYELGTGGHEQYF
V: TRBV28
D: TRBD1
size: many
J: TRBJ2-7

DNA: TGCGCCAGCAGATTGCAGTGGGAGACAGATACGCAGTATTTT
CDR3: CASRLQWETDTQYF
V: TRBV5-1
D: NA
size: once
J: TRBJ2-3

DNA: TGTGCCAGCCGCTCGGGGGGGAGTTCCTACAATGAGCAGTTCTTC
CDR3: CASRSGGSSYNEQFF
V: TRBV27
D: TRBD2
size: many
J: TRBJ2-1

DNA: TGTGCCACCAGTGATTTTAATAGCGGGAGAGACAATGAGCAGTTCTTC
CDR3: CATSDFNSGRDNEQFF
V: TRBV24-1
D: TRBD2
size: many
J: TRBJ2-1

DNA: TGTGCCAGCAGCCAAAGTGGACTAGCGGGACGGGAGACCCAGTACTTC
CDR3: CASSQSGLAGRETQYF
V: TRBV4-2
D: TRBD2
size: many
J: TRBJ2-5

DNA: TGTGCCAGCAGCTGGGATCTCACGGGGAATGAGCAGTTCTTC
CDR3: CASSWDLTGNEQFF
V: TRBV7-9
D: NA
size: many
J: TRBJ2-1

DNA: TGCAGTGCTCCTAGCGGGAGGTTGGGAGATACGCAGTATTTT
CDR3: CSAPSGRLGDTQYF
V: TRBV20-1
D: TRBD2
size: NA
J: TRBJ2-3

DNA: TGTGCCAGCAGCTTAGTAGCCCACGGGAGGATCGGGGAGACCCAGTACTTC
CDR3: CASSLVAHGRIGETQYF
V: TRBV7-6
D: TRBD2
size: many
J: TRBJ2-5

DNA: TGTGCCAGCAGTTTATTTGACGGAACCTACGAGCAGTACTTC
CDR3: CASSLFDGTYEQYF
V: TRBV28
D: NA
size: many
J: TRBJ2-7

DNA: TGCAGCGTCAATCTATTGACAGGCCAAGAGACCCAGTACTTC
CDR3: CSVNLLTGQETQYF
V: TRBV29-1
D: NA
size: many
J: TRBJ2-5

DNA: TGCGCCAGCAGCTTGGTGCCAGATTGGGATGAAGCTTTCTTT
CDR3: CASSLVPDWDEAFF
V: TRBV5-1
D: NA
size: few
J: TRBJ1-1

DNA: TGCGCCAGCGGGCTGACAGGGGGCTCCTACAATGAGCAGTTCTTC
CDR3: CASGLTGGSYNEQFF
V: TRBV5-1
D: TRBD1
size: many
J: TRBJ2-1

DNA: TGTGCCACCAGCCCCGGAGGGCGGGATTTCGCAGATACGCAGTATTTT
CDR3: CATSPGGRDFADTQYF
V: TRBV15
D: NA
size: many
J: TRBJ2-3

DNA: TGTGCCAGCAGAGCGGACCTCGCATCCTACGAGCAGTACTTC
CDR3: CASRADLASYEQYF
V: TRBV12-3/TRBV12-4
D: NA
size: many
J: TRBJ2-7

DNA: TGTGCCAGCAGCCTCCAGAGTGCGGCAGGGGGATACGAGCAGTACTTC
CDR3: CASSLQSAAGGYEQYF
V: TRBV3-1
D: TRBD1
size: NA
J: TRBJ2-7

DNA: TGCAGTGCCCTTCCTAGCGGGAGGATACACACAGATACGCAGTATTTT
CDR3: CSALPSGRIHTDTQYF
V: TRBV20-1
D: TRBD2
size: many
J: TRBJ2-3

DNA: TGTGCCAGCAGCTGGCCTAGCGGGAACGGAGAGACCCAGTACTTC
CDR3: CASSWPSGNGETQYF
V: TRBV6-2/TRBV6-3
D: TRBD2
size: many
J: TRBJ2-5

DNA: TGTGCCAGCAGGCCCAGCAGGGGGGTTCGGAGGGAGACCCAGTACTTC
CDR3: CASRPSRGVRRETQYF
V: TRBV21-1
D: NA
size: many
J: TRBJ2-5